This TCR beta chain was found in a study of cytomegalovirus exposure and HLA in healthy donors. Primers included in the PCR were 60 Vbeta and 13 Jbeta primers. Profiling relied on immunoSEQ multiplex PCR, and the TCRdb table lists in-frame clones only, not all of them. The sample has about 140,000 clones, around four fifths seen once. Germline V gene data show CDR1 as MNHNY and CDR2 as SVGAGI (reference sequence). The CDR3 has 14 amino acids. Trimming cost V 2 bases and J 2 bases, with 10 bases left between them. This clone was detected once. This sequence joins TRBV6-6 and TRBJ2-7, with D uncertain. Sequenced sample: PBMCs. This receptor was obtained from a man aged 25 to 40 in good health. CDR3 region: CASSYPNRAYEQYF. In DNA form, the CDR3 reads TGTGCCAGCAGTTACCCTAACAGAGCCTACGAGCAGTACTTC.